This T cell receptor beta chain was profiled in a study of blood T cell repertoires in COVID-19. Overall study: T cells, B-cell-depleted T cells, or PBMCs supplied cDNA or gDNA.

This CDR3 has 15 amino acids. From germline, CDR1 is SGHNT and CDR2 YYREEE (reference sequence). V was pared by 3 bases and J by 4 bases, with 8 bases of the junction left unmatched. Original analysis: Reference gene primer amplification gave nucleated cell count estimates. Clones were read by immunoSEQ multiplex PCR, and TCRdb kept only the in-frame ones, dropping some. The V and J calls and the clone size are those of that table, but D and trimming were determined from the DNA. The profile covers about 23,000 clones, with 85% to 90% appearing a single time and approximately 18% taken by the ten largest.

V gene TRBV5-4 combines with J gene TRBJ1-2, with 8 bases fitting TRBD1. The clonotype was recovered from a woman of 80 years or more with acute or convalescent COVID-19. Sample: peripheral blood. The CDR3 DNA is TGTGCCAGCAGCTCCAAAAGGACAGGGAGCTATGGCTACACCTTC. Its translation is CASSSKRTGSYGYTF.